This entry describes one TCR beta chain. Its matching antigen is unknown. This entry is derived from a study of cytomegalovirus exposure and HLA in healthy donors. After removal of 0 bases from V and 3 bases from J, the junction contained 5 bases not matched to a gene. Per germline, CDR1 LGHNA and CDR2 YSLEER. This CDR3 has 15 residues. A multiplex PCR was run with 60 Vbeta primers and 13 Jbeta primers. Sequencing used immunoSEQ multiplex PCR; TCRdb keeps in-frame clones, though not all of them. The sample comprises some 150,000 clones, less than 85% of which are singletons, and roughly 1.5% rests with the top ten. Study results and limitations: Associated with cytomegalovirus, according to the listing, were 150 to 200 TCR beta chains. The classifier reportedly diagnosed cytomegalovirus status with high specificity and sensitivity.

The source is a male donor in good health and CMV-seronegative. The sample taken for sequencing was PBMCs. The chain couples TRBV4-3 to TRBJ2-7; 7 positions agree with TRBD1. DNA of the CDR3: TGCGCCAGCAGCCAAGATTGGGACAGAGACTACGAGCAGTACTTC. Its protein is CASSQDWDRDYEQYF.